Below are 23 T cell receptor beta chains sequenced from a single sample in a study of cytomegalovirus exposure and HLA in healthy donors. The repertoire was sequenced with immunoSEQ multiplex PCR; TCRdb's copy has only in-frame clones and lacks some. The table includes approximately 230,000 clones, roughly nine tenths detected once. The sequencing sample was made of PBMCs. The origin of the receptors is a man aged 18 to 29 in good health and CMV-seropositive.

The chain has TRBV9 and TRBJ2-1; D remains unclear. V lost 0 bases and J 1 base, leaving 2 bases between the germline ends. Germline-derived CDR1 and CDR2 are SGDLS and YYNGEE. The CDR3 consists of 13 residues. CDR3 nucleotides: TGTGCCAGCAGCGTAGGATCCTACAATGAGCAGTTCTTC. Translated: CASSVGSYNEQFF.

The genes are TRBV19 and TRBJ1-4; the match to TRBD1 covers 7 bases. CDR3 length equals 17 residues. Trimming removed 8 bases from V and 0 bases from J; junction bases left unmatched: 12. Germline V gene lookup returns CDR1 LNHDA and CDR2 SQIVND (reference sequence). The CDR3 spells CASADRRRSTTNEKLFF. The CDR3 nucleotides read TGTGCCAGTGCGGACAGGCGCCGATCCACAACTAATGAAAAACTGTTTTTT.

The chain combines TRBV5-6 with TRBJ2-2, with TRBD2 matching over 13 bases. CDR1 is SGHDT, CDR2 YYEEEE, per germline. This CDR3 spans 16 amino acids. The V gene end was trimmed by 4 bases and the J gene end by 7 bases; junction bases not matched to a gene: 7. The CDR3 nucleotides read TGTGCCAGCAGCGAACTAGCGGGAGGGGTGGTCGGGGAGCTGTTTTTT. Translation gives CASSELAGGVVGELFF.

This sequence joins TRBV6-1 and TRBJ1-5; 7 bases fit TRBD1. After removal of 6 bases from V and 7 bases from J, the junction contained 6 bases not matched to a gene. This CDR3 has 13 amino acids. Germline values: CDR1 MNHNS, CDR2 SASEGT. The CDR3 sequence is CASSETGRQPQHF. The CDR3 DNA follows: TGTGCCAGCAGCGAGACAGGGAGGCAGCCCCAGCATTTT.

The gene calls are TRBV5-6 and TRBJ1-5, with TRBD1 as a possible D gene (6 bases). V was pared by 3 bases and J by 5 bases, with 15 bases between. The CDR3 is made up of 15 amino acids. Per germline, CDR1 SGHDT and CDR2 YYEEEE. The CDR3 DNA is TGTGCCAGCAGCTATTGGGGGCTACGATATCAGCCCCAGCATTTT. Translated, it gives CASSYWGLRYQPQHF.

The V and J genes are TRBV5-5 and TRBJ1-2; D not certain. CDR1 is SGHKS and CDR2 is YYEKEE in the germline V gene (reference sequence). The CDR3 totals 13 residues. The V and J ends lost 1 base and 2 bases respectively, with 6 bases between them. In DNA form, the CDR3 reads TGTGCCAGCAGCTTGAACGTCAACTATGGCTACACCTTC. Its translation is CASSLNVNYGYTF.

This clone has more than one count but fewer than ten. The V gene is TRBV29-1, the J gene TRBJ2-2; perhaps D is TRBD1 or TRBD2 (6 bases each). The CDR3 is 13 residues long. V was shortened by 6 bases and J by 7 bases, with 15 bases between the two germline ends. Per germline, CDR1 SQVTM and CDR2 ANQGSEA. CDR3 sequence (DNA): TGCAGCGTCGCCTCAGGGGAGGACGGGGAGCTGTTTTTT. Amino acids: CSVASGEDGELFF.

The chain couples TRBV4-1 to TRBJ2-7; 9 bases match TRBD1. This CDR3 region has 15 residues. Germline CDR1 MGHRA, CDR2 YSYEKL. The V and J ends lost 3 bases and 5 bases, in that order; junction bases with no gene match: 8. CDR3 region: CASSQMGGQGNEQYF. CDR3 DNA: TGCGCCAGCAGCCAGATGGGGGGACAGGGTAACGAGCAGTACTTC.

The rearrangement links TRBV5-1 to TRBJ2-3, with no clear D. The germline V gene encodes CDR1 SGHRS and CDR2 YFSETQ. CDR3 size: 16 residues. The V end lost 0 bases, the J end lost 2 bases, and 13 bases lay between the germline ends. The CDR3 nucleotides are TGCGCCAGCAGCTTGGCCGGTCCTCCGATCACAGATACGCAGTATTTT. Translated: CASSLAGPPITDTQYF.

The V call is TRBV30, the J call TRBJ2-3; D is uncertain. The CDR3 totals 15 residues. V lost 2 bases to trimming and J lost 0 bases, with 12 bases between them. From germline, CDR1 is GTSNPN and CDR2 SVGIG (reference sequence). CDR3 nucleotides: TGTGCCTGGAGTCCCGGGTATTCTAGCACAGATACGCAGTATTTT. Protein: CAWSPGYSSTDTQYF.

The chain links TRBV18 to TRBJ2-7, with D perhaps matching TRBD1 (6 bases). V was trimmed by 3 bases and J by 6 bases, leaving 18 bases between them. This CDR3 has 15 amino acids. The germline CDR1 and CDR2 sequences are KGHSH and LQKENI. CDR3 region: CASSPRQAHLGEQYF. The CDR3 bases are TGTGCCAGCTCACCCCGACAGGCCCATCTGGGCGAGCAGTACTTC.

The chain employs TRBV10-3 and TRBJ2-2, with D possibly matching TRBD1 (6 bases). The CDR3 sequence is 15 residues long. The V end was cut by 0 bases, the J end by 3 bases, with 8 bases between. From germline, CDR1 is ENHRY and CDR2 SYGVKD. The CDR3 DNA follows: TGTGCCATCAGTGAGTCGTCAGGGGACACCGGGGAGCTGTTTTTT. It specifies CAISESSGDTGELFF.

The V call is TRBV11-2, the J call TRBJ2-7; D possibly corresponds to TRBD1 (5 bases). The CDR3 is 12 residues long. Trimming shortened V by 1 base and J by 11 bases, and 12 bases separated the two germline ends. Per germline, CDR1 SGHAT and CDR2 FQNNGV. CDR3 residues: CASSLGDSPEYF. As DNA, the CDR3 is TGTGCCAGCAGCTTAGGTGACAGCCCAGAGTACTTC.

V gene TRBV5-1 combines with J gene TRBJ2-7, with TRBD1 matching over 12 bases. In germline, CDR1 is SGHRS, CDR2 YFSETQ. The CDR3 spans 16 residues. The V and J ends lost 5 bases and 5 bases, in that order; junction bases with no gene match: 11. CDR3 protein: CASRAVPGQGAHEQYF. The CDR3 nucleotides read TGCGCCAGCAGGGCGGTTCCGGGACAGGGGGCCCACGAGCAGTACTTC.

This rearrangement joins TRBV5-4 to TRBJ2-1, with 7 bases aligning to TRBD1. The CDR3 runs 14 residues. The V and J ends lost 4 bases and 8 bases, in that order; junction bases with no gene match: 9. The germline CDR1 and CDR2 sequences are SGHNT and YYREEE (reference sequence). The CDR3 reads CASSEGQVTDEQFF. The CDR3 DNA reads as TGTGCCAGCAGCGAAGGACAGGTGACGGATGAGCAGTTCTTC.

The rearrangement links TRBV7-8 to TRBJ2-1; 8 bases agree with TRBD2. The germline gives CDR1 SGHVS, CDR2 FQNEAQ. The CDR3 consists of 14 residues. J lost 4 bases, V lost 3 bases, and 2 bases had no gene match. The CDR3 here is CASSFREGYNEQFF. The CDR3 DNA reads as TGTGCCAGCAGCTTTCGGGAGGGTTACAATGAGCAGTTCTTC. Supplemented by reference TRBV7-8 and TRBJ2-1, the full variable domain reads GAGVSQSPRYKVAKRGQDVALRCDPISGHVSLFWYQQALGQGPEFLTYFQNEAQLDKSGLPSDRFFAERPEGSVSTLKIQRTQQEDSAVYLCASSFREGYNEQFFGPGTRLTVL.

The chain recombines TRBV2 with TRBJ2-7; 7 bases agree with TRBD1. From germline, CDR1 is SNHLY and CDR2 FYNNEI. Germline trimming cut 0 bases from V and 3 bases from J; bases unmatched to any gene: 8. This CDR3 comprises 16 residues. The CDR3 reads CASSEALWGQHYEQYF. CDR3 DNA sequence: TGTGCCAGCAGTGAAGCGCTTTGGGGACAGCACTACGAGCAGTACTTC. The variable domain in full, with the rest retrieved from reference TRBV2 and TRBJ2-7, is EPEVTQTPSHQVTQMGQEVILRCVPISNHLYFYWYRQILGQKVEFLVSFYNNEISEKSEIFDDQFSVERPDGSNFTLKIRSTKLEDSAMYFCASSEALWGQHYEQYFGPGTRLTVT.

This chain joins TRBV28 and TRBJ2-1; TRBD1 is a possible D gene (6 bases). The CDR3 is 14 residues long. Trimming removed 4 bases from V and 2 bases from J, with 9 bases in between. The germline V gene has CDR1 MDHEN and CDR2 SYDVKM. CDR3 sequence (DNA): TGTGCCAGCAGTTCAGGGGCTCCCTACAATGAGCAGTTCTTC. Amino acids: CASSSGAPYNEQFF.

Notes on this clone: The same CDR3 also results from other DNA sequences found in this sample. This chain uses TRBV5-4 with TRBJ2-7; 7 positions match TRBD1. V lost 4 bases, J lost 5 bases, and 3 bases stayed unmatched. Germline V gene data show CDR1 as SGHNT and CDR2 as YYREEE (reference sequence). This CDR3 has 12 residues. The CDR3 DNA sequence: TGTGCCAGCAGCCGGACAGGAGACGAGCAGTACTTC. Translation: CASSRTGDEQYF.

The chain is built from TRBV10-2 and TRBJ2-5, with a possible D match to TRBD2 (6 bases). V lost 6 bases and J 2 bases, leaving 13 bases between the germline ends. The CDR3 covers 14 residues. Germline V gene data show CDR1 as WSHSY and CDR2 as SAAADI. Here the CDR3 DNA reads TGCGCCAGCAGGCATCCGGGAGCACAAGAGACCCAGTACTTC. Translated: CASRHPGAQETQYF.

The chain uses TRBV2 and TRBJ2-3; the D is unclear. There are 13 residues in the CDR3. Germline CDR1 SNHLY, CDR2 FYNNEI. Trimming stripped 10 bases from V and 2 bases from J, with 13 bases between. The CDR3 loop reads CATSMRFTDTQYF. In nucleotides, the CDR3 is TGTGCCACGTCTATGCGGTTCACAGATACGCAGTATTTT.

The chain carries TRBV6-1 and TRBJ2-1; D unclear. Trimming removed 1 base at V and 5 bases at J, with 6 bases between. This CDR3 comprises 13 residues. Germline V gene data show CDR1 as MNHNS and CDR2 as SASEGT. As DNA, the CDR3 is TGTGCCAGCAGTGAAGTTGTTGACAATGAGCAGTTCTTC. This gives the protein CASSEVVDNEQFF.

In its sample, this clone was seen once. The chain couples TRBV5-1 to TRBJ1-5, with TRBD1 identical over 7 bases. This CDR3 has 13 residues. Germline CDR1 is SGHRS and CDR2 is YFSETQ. The J segment lost 8 bases and the V segment lost 1 base, leaving 3 bases of the junction unmatched. Here the CDR3 reads CASSLTGAEPQHF. The CDR3 DNA is TGCGCCAGCAGCTTGACAGGGGCCGAGCCCCAGCATTTT.